This TCR beta chain was observed in a study of identifying expanded T cells in peripheral blood. During the collection period, no donor immune events like infections were recorded. There are 14 residues in the CDR3. V was pared by 0 bases and J by 8 bases, with 13 bases between. The V gene's germline CDR1 is MNHNY and CDR2 SVGAGI (reference sequence). Profiling relied on immunoSEQ multiplex PCR, and the TCRdb table lists in-frame clones only, not all of them. The sample contains 90,000 to 95,000 clones, approximately 91% of which appear only once. The chain uses TRBV6-6 and TRBJ1-2; D is ambiguous. The sequencing input was blood. The receptor comes from a person aged 18 to 70 in good health. CDR3: CASSYSNPAEGYTF. The CDR3 DNA reads TGTGCCAGCAGTTACTCGAATCCGGCCGAGGGCTACACCTTC.